This T cell receptor beta chain was identified in a study of OX40 agonist ivuxolimab in advanced cancers. Regarding the study as a whole: Certain nonresponders additionally had low normalized T-cell clonal expansion. Expanded peripheral T cell antigen specificity was not determined.

The V gene's germline CDR1 is MNHNS and CDR2 SASEGT. CDR3 length: 13 residues. V lost 1 base, J lost 8 bases, and 11 bases lay in between. Using immunoSEQ multiplex PCR, the repertoire was profiled, and TCRdb retains in-frame clones only, with some absent. The repertoire holds approximately 44,000 clones, with approximately 80% as singletons. Relative to its sample, this clone is medium-sized (0.01 to 0.1%). The target antigen is unknown. Specimen: CD4+ or CD8+ T cells sorted from blood, collected in a trial of the OX40 agonist ivuxolimab. This sequence joins TRBV6-1 and TRBJ1-2; TRBD1 is a possible D gene (5 bases). This receptor was taken from an adult with an advanced solid tumor such as melanoma, head and neck, liver or kidney cancer. CDR3 sequence: CASSEGGYSGYTF. The CDR3, as DNA: TGTGCCAGCAGTGAAGGGGGGTACAGCGGCTACACCTTC.